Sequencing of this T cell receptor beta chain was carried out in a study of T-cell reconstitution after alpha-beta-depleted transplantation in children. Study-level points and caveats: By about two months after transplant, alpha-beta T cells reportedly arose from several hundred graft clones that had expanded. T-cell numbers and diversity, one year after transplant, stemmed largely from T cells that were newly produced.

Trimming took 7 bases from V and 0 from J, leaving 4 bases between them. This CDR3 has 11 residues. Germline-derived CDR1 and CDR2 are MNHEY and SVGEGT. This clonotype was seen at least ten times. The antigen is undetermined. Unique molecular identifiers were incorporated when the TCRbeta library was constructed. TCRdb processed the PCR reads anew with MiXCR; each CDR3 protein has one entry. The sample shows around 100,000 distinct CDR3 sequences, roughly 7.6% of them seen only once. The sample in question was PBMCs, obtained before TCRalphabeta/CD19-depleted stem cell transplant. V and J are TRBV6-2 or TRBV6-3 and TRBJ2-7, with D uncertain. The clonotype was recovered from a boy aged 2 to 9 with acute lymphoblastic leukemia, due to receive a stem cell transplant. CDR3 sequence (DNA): TGTGCCAGCACCCACTCCTACGAGCAGTACTTC. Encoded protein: CASTHSYEQYF.